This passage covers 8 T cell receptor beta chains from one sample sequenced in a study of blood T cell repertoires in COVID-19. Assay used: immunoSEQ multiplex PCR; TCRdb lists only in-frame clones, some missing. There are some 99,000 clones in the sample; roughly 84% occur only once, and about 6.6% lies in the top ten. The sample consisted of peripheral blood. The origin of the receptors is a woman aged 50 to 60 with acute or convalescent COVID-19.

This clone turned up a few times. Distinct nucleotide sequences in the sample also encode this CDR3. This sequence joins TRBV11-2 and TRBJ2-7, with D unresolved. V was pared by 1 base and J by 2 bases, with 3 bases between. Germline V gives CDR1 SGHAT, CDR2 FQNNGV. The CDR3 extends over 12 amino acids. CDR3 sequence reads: CASSLATYEQYF. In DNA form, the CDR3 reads TGTGCCAGCAGCTTAGCTACCTACGAGCAGTACTTC.

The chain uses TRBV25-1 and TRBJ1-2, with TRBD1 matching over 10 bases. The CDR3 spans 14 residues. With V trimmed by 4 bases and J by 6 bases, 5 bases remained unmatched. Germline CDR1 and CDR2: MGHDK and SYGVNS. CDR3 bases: TGTGCCAGCAGTGCGGGACAGGGGTTGGATGGCTACACCTTC. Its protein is CASSAGQGLDGYTF.

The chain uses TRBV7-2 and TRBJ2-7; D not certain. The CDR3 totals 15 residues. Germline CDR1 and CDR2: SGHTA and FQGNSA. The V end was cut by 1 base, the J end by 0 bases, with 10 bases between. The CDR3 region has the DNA TGTGCCAGCAGCTTAGGAGGATCATTCTCCTACGAGCAGTACTTC. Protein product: CASSLGGSFSYEQYF.

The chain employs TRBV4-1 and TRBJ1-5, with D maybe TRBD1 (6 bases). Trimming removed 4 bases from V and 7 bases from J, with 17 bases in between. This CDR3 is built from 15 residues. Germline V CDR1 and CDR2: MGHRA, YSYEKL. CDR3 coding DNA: TGCGCCAGCAGCCCACCCGGGACAACCGGACAGCCCCAGCATTTT. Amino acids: CASSPPGTTGQPQHF.

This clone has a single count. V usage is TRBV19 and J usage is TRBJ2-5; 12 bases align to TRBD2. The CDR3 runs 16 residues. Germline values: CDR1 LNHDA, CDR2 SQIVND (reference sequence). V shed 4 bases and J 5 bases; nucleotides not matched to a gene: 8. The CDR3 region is CASSNPSGGAWETQYF. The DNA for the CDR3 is TGTGCCAGTAGTAACCCTAGCGGGGGGGCGTGGGAGACCCAGTACTTC.

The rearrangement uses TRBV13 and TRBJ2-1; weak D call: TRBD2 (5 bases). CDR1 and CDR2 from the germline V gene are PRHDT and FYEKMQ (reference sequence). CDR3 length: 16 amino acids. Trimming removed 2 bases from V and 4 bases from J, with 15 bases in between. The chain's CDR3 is CASSLLYPGSYNEQFF. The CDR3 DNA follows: TGTGCCAGCAGCTTATTATATCCGGGGTCTTACAATGAGCAGTTCTTC.

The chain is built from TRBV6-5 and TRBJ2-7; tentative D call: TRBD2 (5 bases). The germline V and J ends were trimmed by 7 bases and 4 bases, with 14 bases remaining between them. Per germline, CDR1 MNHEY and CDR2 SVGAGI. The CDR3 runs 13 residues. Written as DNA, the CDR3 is TGTGCCAGCAAATTAGCGAGCGAATACGAGCAGTACTTC. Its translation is CASKLASEYEQYF.

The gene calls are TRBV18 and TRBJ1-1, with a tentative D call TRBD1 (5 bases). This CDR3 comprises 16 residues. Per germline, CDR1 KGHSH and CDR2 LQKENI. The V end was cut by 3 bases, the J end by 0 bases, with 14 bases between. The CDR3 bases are TGTGCCAGCTCACCTGCGGGGCAGACTTTGAACACTGAAGCTTTCTTT. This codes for CASSPAGQTLNTEAFF.